A single sample gave rise to the 11 T cell receptor beta chains below, sequenced in a study of blood T cells in healthy people across ages. Combining a sample-barcoded 5' primer with a J-beta primer mix, a second PCR ran for roughly 7 to 12 cycles. Each CDR3 protein gets one entry after TCRdb re-called the 5' RACE reads with MiXCR. The sample lists more than 700,000 distinct CDR3 sequences, 46% occurring once. Sequences were obtained from blood. These receptors all come from a man of 80 years or more in good health.

A single count supports this clonotype. A much more abundant neighbour one base away suggests this may be a read error. The V gene is TRBV15, the J gene TRBJ2-1, with 7 bases that match TRBD2. The J call could be wrong; TRBJ2-7 is a better fit for the DNA end. Germline loops: CDR1 LNHNV, CDR2 YYDKDF (reference sequence). The CDR3 is made up of 16 amino acids. CDR3 amino acids: CATSRERGSSYNEQYF. As DNA, the CDR3 is TGTGCCACCAGCAGAGAGCGGGGGAGCTCCTACAATGAGCAGTACTTC.

In DNA, the CDR3 is TGTGCCAGCAGTCCTTATATCACAGGAAATAATGAAAAACTGTTTTTT. It specifies CASSPYITGNNEKLFF. The chain uses TRBV28 and TRBJ1-4; a weak D match, TRBD1 (5 bases). The V gene's germline CDR1 is MDHEN and CDR2 SYDVKM. This CDR3 has 16 amino acids. V was clipped by 5 bases and J by 4 bases, with 17 bases between them.

The CDR3 reads CSAPGVGSFNEKLFF. The CDR3 coding sequence is TGCAGTGCTCCTGGAGTGGGAAGCTTTAATGAAAAACTGTTTTTT. The V and J genes are TRBV20-1 and TRBJ1-4, with D uncertain. Germline CDR1 reads DFQATT; CDR2 reads SNEGSKA (reference sequence). The CDR3 runs to 15 residues. Trimming left V 5 bases short and J 4 bases short, with 17 bases between.

The chain carries TRBV7-2 and TRBJ2-7; the D gene could be TRBD1 or TRBD2 (5 bases each). There are 17 residues in the CDR3. Trimming removed 5 bases from V and 2 bases from J, with 22 bases in between. Germline V gene lookup returns CDR1 SGHTA and CDR2 FQGNSA. DNA for the CDR3: TGTGCCAGCAGCCCGGGCCTTACTAGAGGGACGACCTACGAGCAGTACTTC. Translating gives CASSPGLTRGTTYEQYF.

The chain links TRBV7-9 to TRBJ1-2; TRBD1 might be the D (5 bases). CDR3 length equals 15 residues. CDR1 and CDR2 (germline): SEHNR, FQNEAQ (reference sequence). The V gene lost 4 bases and the J gene lost 2 bases, with 14 bases spanning the gap. The CDR3 DNA is TGTGCCAGCAGCTGGGGGATAGGATACAACTATGGCTACACCTTC. Translating gives CASSWGIGYNYGYTF.

This clonotype was counted between two and nine times. This sequence joins TRBV7-2 and TRBJ2-5, with a possible D match to TRBD2 (6 bases). The germline V gene encodes CDR1 SGHTA and CDR2 FQGNSA. Deletions cut 5 bases from V and 11 bases from J, with 21 bases between. The CDR3 sequence is 14 residues long. The DNA for the CDR3 is TGTGCCAGCAGCGTTAGCGGAGGCCGGTCAGAGCAGTACTTC. Amino acid sequence: CASSVSGGRSEQYF. Using reference TRBV7-2 and TRBJ2-5 for the parts outside the CDR3, the full variable domain is GAGVSQSPSNKVTEKGKDVELRCDPISGHTALYWYRQSLGQGLEFLIYFQGNSAPDKSGLPSDRFSAERTGGSVSTLTIQRTQQEDSAVYLCASSVSGGRSEQYFGPGTRLLVL.

The chain employs TRBV29-1 and TRBJ2-4; a weak D match, TRBD2 (5 bases). Looked up from germline, CDR1 is SQVTM and CDR2 is ANQGSEA. The CDR3 has 13 amino acids. V gave up 0 bases and J gave up 13 bases, with 16 bases separating them. The CDR3 DNA follows: TGCAGCGTTGAAGAGTCGGGGAATCCACGGCAGTACTTC. It codes for CSVEESGNPRQYF. The full variable domain, in which reference TRBV29-1 and TRBJ2-4 provide the parts outside the CDR3, is SAVISQKPSRDICQRGTSLTIQCQVDSQVTMMFWYRQQPGQSLTLIATANQGSEATYESGFVIDKFPISRPNLTFSTLTVSNMSPEDSSIYLCSVEESGNPRQYFGAGTRLSVL.

The chain uses TRBV7-2 and TRBJ2-1; 10 bases match TRBD2. The germline gives CDR1 SGHTA, CDR2 FQGNSA. This CDR3 has 16 amino acids. Trimming at V came to 4 bases and at J to 9 bases, leaving 12 bases not matched to a gene. CDR3 protein: CASSSSSGRRLGEQFF. The CDR3, as DNA: TGTGCCAGCAGCTCCAGTAGCGGGAGGCGTTTGGGTGAGCAGTTCTTC.

On this clonotype itself: This could be a read error, since a much larger clone is one nucleotide away. The J gene is TRBJ2-7, the V gene TRBV29-1; tentatively, D is TRBD2 (6 bases). The DNA end is more similar to TRBJ2-5, so the J call may be wrong. The germline V gene encodes CDR1 SQVTM and CDR2 ANQGSEA. The CDR3 consists of 14 residues. Written as DNA, the CDR3 is TGCAGCGTTGACGACGGAGGGGTTCGAGGGACCCAGTACTTC. Translation gives CSVDDGGVRGTQYF.

The chain joins TRBV7-9 to TRBJ1-6, with D possibly being TRBD1 (5 bases). V gave up 5 bases and J gave up 12 bases, with 17 bases separating them. Germline CDR1 and CDR2: SEHNR and FQNEAQ (reference sequence). This CDR3 is built from 14 residues. This CDR3 reads CASSPVGEGIPLHF. CDR3 DNA: TGTGCCAGCAGCCCCGTCGGGGAGGGGATACCCCTCCACTTT. Full variable domain (rest looked up from reference TRBV7-9 and TRBJ1-6): DTGVSQNPRHKITKRGQNVTFRCDPISEHNRLYWYRQTLGQGPEFLTYFQNEAQLEKSRLLSDRFSAERPKGSFSTLEIQRTEQGDSAMYLCASSPVGEGIPLHFGNGTRLTVT.

Notes on this clonotype: Possible read error: a much larger clone is one base away. The gene calls are TRBV25-1 and TRBJ2-5; D ambiguous. CDR1 is MGHDK, CDR2 SYGVNS, per germline. The CDR3 sequence is 15 residues long. CDR3 amino acids: CANSEPPGRNNEQYF. The CDR3 DNA reads as TGTGCCAACAGTGAGCCCCCAGGCAGGAACAATGAGCAGTACTTC.